The following is a T cell receptor beta chain sequence with its context. This clonotype has just a few counts. The antigen it recognizes is unknown. Per-base qualities were not stored, and no clone one base away is much larger. To prepare the library, 5' RACE was applied. Sequencer: NextSeq 500. To correct for sequencing error and PCR bias, the TCR library protocol tagged individual cDNA molecules with unique molecular identifiers. TCR alpha and beta chains were both sequenced, and the abundances of alpha and beta sequences in each sample were closely correlated with each other. The study's own analysis went as follows. Decombinator V4 was used to annotate the V gene, J gene and CDR3 of the TCR sequences. Expanded TCRs were defined as changing significantly between any two time points under a Poisson model with p below 0.0001. TCR abundances were normalised to the total number of TCRs sequenced per sample and expressed as counts per million. TRAV1-2 paired with TRAJ12, TRAJ20 or TRAJ33 defined MAIT TCRs, while TRAV10 paired with TRAJ18 defined iNKT TCRs. VDJdb, accessed on 1 November 2021, was searched for TCRs annotated for CMV, EBV and SARS-CoV-2, and TCRs annotated for more than one antigen were excluded. TCRdb trimmed public reads at Q25 via fastp, called clones via MiXCR and kept in-frame beta chains. Each entry is one CDR3 protein sequence, shown with its most common DNA and genes. TCRdb's processing, not the study's, gives the V and J calls here. The sample table lists 60,000 to 65,000 distinct CDR3 sequences, about 9.3% of them with a count of one. The ten largest account for 1.2% of the sample.

This record belongs to a study of early T cells in non-severe SARS-CoV-2 infection (dated by TCRdb to the early 2020s). Concerning the study at large: Because TCR sequencing relied on bulk RNA taken from unsorted whole blood, pairing of alpha and beta chains was not possible.

V gives up 0 bases and J gives up 4 bases, and the segment between their germline ends measures 9 bases. From the germline V gene, CDR1 is WSHSY and CDR2 is SAAADI. The CDR3 measures 14 amino acids from cysteine to phenylalanine. CDR3 DNA is the only sequence kept; it has 42 bases, read in frame from the first base. Study-level results and caveats: VDJdb matching was skewed toward anti-spike CD8 responses, so virus-specific expansions were likely underestimated and private and CD4 specificities were missed.

Set within a cohort of healthcare workers in London, UK, this nested case-control study involved weekly PCR testing of nasopharyngeal swabs along with blood sampling. Healthcare workers were recruited between 23 and 31 March 2020, during the week of the UK lockdown, and were followed weekly for up to about 15 weeks. The sequence links TRBV10-2 to TRBJ1-2, with the D gene call left open. The sample was whole blood. The receptor was isolated from an adult who was a healthcare worker with PCR-confirmed SARS-CoV-2 infection or an uninfected control (not recorded which). The CDR3 region: CASSESAGTYGYTF. The nucleotide sequence is given as TGCGCCAGCAGTGAGTCTGCAGGTACCTATGGCTACACCTTC.